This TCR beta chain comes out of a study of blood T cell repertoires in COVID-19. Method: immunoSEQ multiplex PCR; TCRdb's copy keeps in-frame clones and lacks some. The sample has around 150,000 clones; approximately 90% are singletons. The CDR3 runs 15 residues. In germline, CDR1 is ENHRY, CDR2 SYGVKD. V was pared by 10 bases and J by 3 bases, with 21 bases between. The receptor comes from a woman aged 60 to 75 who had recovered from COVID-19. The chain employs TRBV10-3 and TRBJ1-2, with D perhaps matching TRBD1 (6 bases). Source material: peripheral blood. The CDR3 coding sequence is TGTGCCACCACGGACCCAACAGGGATGGACTATGGCTACACCTTC. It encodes CATTDPTGMDYGYTF.